The rows below give T cell receptor beta chains drawn from one sample of a study of shared clonotypes between healthy human individuals. Only in-frame clones appear in the TCRdb table, and some are missing; sequencing was by immunoSEQ multiplex PCR. This sample has about 640,000 clones, with less than 80% found just once. The sequencing input was memory CD4+ T cells sorted from blood. The receptors originated from a young woman in good health. CDR3s include the opening cysteine and the closing phenylalanine or tryptophan. The D gene is left open where the match is weak. Size is stated for part of the rows, as once, few or many counts, or as a class when the clone is expanded.

D,V,size,J,CDR3,DNA
NA,TRBV19,many,TRBJ2-1,CASSIPGSNEQFF,TGTGCCAGTAGTATCCCCGGCTCCAATGAGCAGTTCTTC
TRBD1,TRBV6-1,NA,TRBJ1-2,CASQTGQGVYGYTF,TGTGCCAGCCAAACCGGACAGGGCGTCTATGGCTACACCTTC
NA,TRBV29-1,few,TRBJ1-2,CSVGTGSYGYTF,TGCAGCGTTGGAACCGGGTCCTATGGCTACACCTTC
NA,TRBV28,NA,TRBJ1-6,CASSREGIPNSPLHF,TGTGCCAGCAGTCGGGAGGGAATCCCAAATTCACCCCTCCACTTT
NA,TRBV5-1,NA,TRBJ2-1,CASSLIEQGEQFF,TGCGCCAGCAGCTTGATTGAGCAGGGGGAGCAGTTCTTC
NA,TRBV28,NA,TRBJ1-2,CASSLWGVNYGYTF,TGTGCCAGCAGTTTATGGGGGGTTAACTATGGCTACACCTTC
NA,TRBV28,NA,TRBJ2-7,CASNGGARAYEQYF,TGTGCCAGCAATGGGGGAGCGCGGGCCTACGAGCAGTACTTC
NA,TRBV28,NA,TRBJ1-5,CASTEQRKPQHF,TGTGCCAGCACCGAGCAGCGGAAGCCCCAGCATTTT
TRBD1,TRBV7-8,once,TRBJ1-5,CASSSTGVNQPQHF,TGTGCCAGCAGTTCGACAGGGGTCAATCAGCCCCAGCATTTT
TRBD2,TRBV29-1,NA,TRBJ2-2,CSAGTSGRNTGELFF,TGCAGCGCTGGGACTAGCGGGAGGAACACCGGGGAGCTGTTTTTT
TRBD1,TRBV19,NA,TRBJ1-5,CASNPTGGSNQPQHF,TGTGCCAGTAACCCGACAGGGGGTAGCAATCAGCCCCAGCATTTT
NA,TRBV11-2,NA,TRBJ2-7,CASMGRESYEQYF,TGTGCGAGCATGGGCAGGGAGTCCTACGAGCAGTACTTC
NA,TRBV18,NA,TRBJ1-1,CASSPPSGTLNTEAFF,TGTGCCAGCTCACCACCGTCGGGTACCCTGAACACTGAAGCTTTCTTT
NA,TRBV5-5,few,TRBJ1-1,CASSLEGGMNTEAFF,TGTGCCAGCAGCTTGGAGGGGGGAATGAACACTGAAGCTTTCTTT
NA,TRBV28,many,TRBJ1-2,CASRGAGTNYGYTF,TGTGCCAGCAGGGGGGCAGGGACCAACTATGGCTACACCTTC
NA,TRBV2,NA,TRBJ1-2,CASSPGRDVDYTF,TGTGCCAGCTCTCCGGGACGGGATGTAGACTACACCTTC
NA,TRBV10-3,NA,TRBJ2-7,CAISGAVVPFEQYF,TGTGCCATCAGTGGGGCGGTAGTCCCCTTCGAGCAGTACTTC
NA,TRBV28,NA,TRBJ2-2,CASTPGGLDTGELFF,TGTGCCAGCACCCCTGGGGGTCTAGACACCGGGGAGCTGTTTTTT
NA,TRBV25-1,NA,TRBJ2-1,CASSESGRNEQFF,TGTGCCAGCAGTGAATCAGGGAGGAATGAGCAGTTCTTC
NA,TRBV28,NA,TRBJ2-7,CASITRAGRTYEQYF,TGTGCCAGCATCACCAGGGCAGGGAGGACCTACGAGCAGTACTTC
NA,TRBV7-9,NA,TRBJ2-6,CVLRVNSGANVLTF,TGTGTCCTCAGGGTAAACTCTGGGGCCAACGTCCTGACTTTC
TRBD1,TRBV6-1,NA,TRBJ2-5,CASSDGTGRWETQYF,TGTGCCAGCAGTGATGGGACAGGCCGGTGGGAGACCCAGTACTTC
NA,TRBV25-1,NA,TRBJ2-4,CASSDLAPGAKNIQYF,TGTGCCAGCAGTGATTTGGCCCCTGGGGCCAAAAACATTCAGTACTTC
NA,TRBV5-6,once,TRBJ2-3,CASSHNRVWSTDTQYF,TGTGCCAGCAGCCACAACAGGGTTTGGAGCACAGATACGCAGTATTTT
TRBD2,TRBV5-1,NA,TRBJ2-1,CASSLQTSGVNEQFF,TGCGCCAGCAGCTTACAGACTAGCGGGGTCAATGAGCAGTTCTTC